A single sample is the source of the 28 T cell receptor beta chains below, sequenced in a study of cytomegalovirus exposure and HLA in healthy donors. PCR used 60 Vbeta primers and 13 Jbeta primers. Assay: immunoSEQ multiplex PCR; the TCRdb copy retains only in-frame clones and omits some. The repertoire shows 75,000 to 90,000 clones; the top ten hold over 1.2%. The sample consisted of PBMCs. The receptors derive from a woman aged 60-70 years in good health and CMV-seronegative.

The J gene is TRBJ1-1, the V gene TRBV19, with D perhaps matching TRBD1 (5 bases). The germline V gene has CDR1 LNHDA and CDR2 SQIVND (reference sequence). V was pared by 7 bases and J by 0 bases, with 9 bases between. This CDR3 has 13 residues. The CDR3: CASKQVVNTEAFF. Here the CDR3 DNA reads TGTGCCAGTAAACAGGTCGTGAACACTGAAGCTTTCTTT.

As regards this clone: One end of the junction varies from germline; a read error may be responsible. Other nucleotide sequences in the sample specify the same CDR3. The rearrangement links TRBV7-2 to TRBJ2-7; 10 bases agree with TRBD2. CDR3 length: 15 residues. Germline CDR1 reads SGHTA; CDR2 reads FQGNSA. The CDR3 here is CASSFLLSGREEQYF. The CDR3 DNA sequence: TGCGCCAGCAGCTTTCTTTTGAGCGGGAGGGAAGAGCAGTACTTC.

The rearrangement links TRBV27 to TRBJ2-7, with 7 positions matching TRBD1. The CDR3 sequence is 14 residues long. V lost 7 bases, J lost 3 bases, and 9 bases stayed unmatched. The germline gives CDR1 MNHEY, CDR2 SMNVEV (reference sequence). This CDR3 is CASTKSTGNYEQYF. The CDR3, as DNA: TGTGCCAGCACCAAATCGACAGGGAACTACGAGCAGTACTTC.

CDR3 protein: CAISVDGQAYGYTF. The CDR3 DNA follows: TGTGCCATCAGTGTTGATGGACAGGCCTATGGCTACACCTTC. V usage is TRBV10-3 and J usage is TRBJ1-2, with 7 bases identical to TRBD1. Germline V gene sequence: CDR1 ENHRY, CDR2 SYGVKD. V was clipped by 4 bases and J by 4 bases; unmatched bases: 6. The CDR3 is made up of 14 amino acids.

This chain connects TRBV6-1 to TRBJ1-5, with a possible D match to TRBD1 (6 bases). Germline V gene sequence: CDR1 MNHNS, CDR2 SASEGT. The CDR3 loop spans 15 amino acids. Trimming removed 0 bases at V and 7 bases at J, with 13 bases between. As DNA, the CDR3 is TGTGCCAGCAGTGAAGCACAGGGTGTAGGCCAGCCCCAGCATTTT. Translation: CASSEAQGVGQPQHF.

The V and J genes are TRBV19 and TRBJ2-7; D is possibly TRBD1 (6 bases). The CDR3 extends over 15 amino acids. Trimming stripped 1 base from V and 2 bases from J, with 12 bases between. Germline V lookup: CDR1 LNHDA, CDR2 SQIVND (reference sequence). The CDR3 reads CASSIATGSPYEQYF. Here the CDR3 DNA reads TGTGCCAGTAGTATAGCTACAGGGAGTCCCTACGAGCAGTACTTC.

The chain has TRBV7-9 and TRBJ1-1; D gene unclear. CDR1 and CDR2 (germline): SEHNR, FQNEAQ (reference sequence). The CDR3 totals 14 residues. V was trimmed by 5 bases and J by 0 bases, leaving 10 bases between them. CDR3 region: CASSTAYMNTEAFF. CDR3 in DNA: TGTGCCAGCAGCACAGCCTATATGAACACTGAAGCTTTCTTT.

The rearrangement uses TRBV28 and TRBJ2-1; 13 positions agree with TRBD2. Trimming at V came to 5 bases and at J to 8 bases, leaving 12 bases not matched to a gene. Germline loops: CDR1 MDHEN, CDR2 SYDVKM. This CDR3 is 17 amino acids long. CDR3 in DNA: TGTGCCAGCAGTGGGGCTTGGACTAGCGGGAGTGGTTATGAGCAGTTCTTC. This gives the protein CASSGAWTSGSGYEQFF.

This CDR3 reads CAIRGDLYEQYF. CDR3 nucleotide sequence: TGTGCCATCAGAGGGGATCTCTACGAGCAGTACTTC. V usage is TRBV10-3 and J usage is TRBJ2-5; maybe TRBD1 (5 bases). With the DNA end fitting TRBJ2-7 better, the J assignment may be wrong. Germline V gene sequence: CDR1 ENHRY, CDR2 SYGVKD. The CDR3 covers 12 residues.

The chain is built from TRBV5-4 and TRBJ2-3; maybe TRBD2 (6 bases). Trimming removed 0 bases at V and 5 bases at J, with 16 bases between. The germline CDR1 and CDR2 sequences are SGHNT and YYREEE (reference sequence). The CDR3 is made up of 16 amino acids. CDR3 protein: CASSLAGTGDGDTQYF. The DNA of the CDR3 is TGTGCCAGCAGCTTGGCCGGGACGGGGGACGGAGATACGCAGTATTTT.

The gene calls are TRBV5-4 and TRBJ2-2; 10 bases match TRBD1. Trimming removed 4 bases from V and 6 bases from J; junction bases left unmatched: 9. The CDR3 length is 16 residues. CDR1 is SGHNT, CDR2 YYREEE, per germline (reference sequence). The CDR3 DNA follows: TGTGCCAGCAGCCTGGGTGGGGGACAGGGGCCCGGGGAGCTGTTTTTT. Its translation: CASSLGGGQGPGELFF.

The gene calls are TRBV4-2 and TRBJ2-1, with 7 bases identical to TRBD2. The V gene's germline CDR1 is LGHNA and CDR2 YNFKEQ. The CDR3 has 17 residues. Germline trimming cut 1 base from V and 3 bases from J; bases unmatched to any gene: 9. CDR3 sequence: CASSQGPQREGYNEQFF. CDR3 coding DNA: TGTGCCAGCAGCCAAGGCCCACAGCGGGAAGGCTACAATGAGCAGTTCTTC.

V usage is TRBV14 and J usage is TRBJ2-3; tentatively, D is TRBD1 (5 bases). The CDR3 consists of 15 residues. Trimming pared 4 bases from V and 2 bases from J, leaving 13 bases between. Per germline, CDR1 SGHDN and CDR2 FVKESK. In DNA form, the CDR3 reads TGTGCCAGCAGCCTTGCGCAGGGTCTCACAGATACGCAGTATTTT. This translates into CASSLAQGLTDTQYF.

This chain uses TRBV28 with TRBJ2-7; the D gene is possibly TRBD2 (5 bases). This CDR3 is 15 amino acids long. The germline V gene has CDR1 MDHEN and CDR2 SYDVKM. V was shortened by 3 bases and J by 0 bases, with 12 bases between the two germline ends. The DNA of the CDR3 is TGTGCCAGCAGTTTCTTGCGGGCGAGCTCCTACGAGCAGTACTTC. The encoded protein is CASSFLRASSYEQYF.

The chain links TRBV4-2 to TRBJ2-5; D is unresolved. Germline V gives CDR1 LGHNA, CDR2 YNFKEQ. Trimming removed 3 bases from V and 9 bases from J, with 14 bases in between. This CDR3 spans 13 amino acids. This CDR3 reads CASSQPDTLAQYF. The CDR3 DNA is TGTGCCAGCAGCCAGCCCGACACTTTGGCCCAGTACTTC.

The chain is built from TRBV7-6 and TRBJ2-1; 7 bases match TRBD1. Per germline, CDR1 SGHVS and CDR2 FNYEAQ. The CDR3 sequence is 15 residues long. V trimming: 0 bases; J trimming: 4 bases; junction bases outside the gene matches: 3. The CDR3 here is CASSLAGGAYNEQFF. CDR3 sequence (DNA): TGTGCCAGCAGCTTAGCAGGGGGCGCGTACAATGAGCAGTTCTTC.

V is TRBV7-5 and J is TRBJ1-2; TRBD1 reflects the table's D call only, with no check against the DNA. TRBV7-5 is a pseudogene. The CDR3 runs to 10 residues. The CDR3 DNA reads as TGTGCCACCCTTGCAGATGGCTACACCTTC. It is translated as CATLADGYTF.

The chain uses TRBV1 and TRBJ2-7; TRBD2 reflects the table's D call only, with no check against the DNA. TRBV1 is recorded as a pseudogene. CDR3 length: 13 residues. The chain's CDR3 is CTSSQDIREGQYF. The CDR3 DNA reads as TGCACCAGCAGCCAAGATATTCGGGAGGGCCAGTACTTC.

V and J are TRBV6-5 and TRBJ2-1; TRBD1 aligns across 11 bases. Germline CDR1 and CDR2: MNHEY and SVGAGI. Trimming took 2 bases from V and 12 from J; bases not matched to a gene: 3. The CDR3 consists of 13 residues. The DNA for the CDR3 is TGTGCCAGCAGTTACGGACAGGGGGCGCGGCAGTTCTTC. It specifies CASSYGQGARQFF.

This chain uses TRBV10-3 with TRBJ2-3; no definite D call. V was pared by 4 bases and J by 1 base, with 6 bases between. This CDR3 contains 13 residues. In germline, CDR1 is ENHRY, CDR2 SYGVKD. CDR3 DNA: TGTGCCATCAGTGGCTCGGGCACAGATACGCAGTATTTT. Translating it yields CAISGSGTDTQYF.

This chain links TRBV25-1 with TRBJ2-3; TRBD2 is a possible D gene (6 bases). Trimming took 6 bases from V and 2 from J, leaving 15 bases between them. Per the germline V gene, CDR1 is MGHDK and CDR2 is SYGVNS. The CDR3 is made up of 15 amino acids. The CDR3 region is CASSHFSGYTDTQYF. DNA for the CDR3: TGTGCCAGCAGCCACTTTAGCGGTTACACAGATACGCAGTATTTT.

V usage is TRBV5-1 and J usage is TRBJ2-2, with 7 positions matching TRBD2. Germline CDR1 is SGHRS and CDR2 is YFSETQ. The CDR3 consists of 19 residues. Germline trimming cut 0 bases from V and 5 bases from J; bases unmatched to any gene: 16. This CDR3 is CASSLAHGRTGGVTGELFF. CDR3 in DNA: TGCGCCAGCAGCTTGGCCCACGGAAGGACGGGAGGAGTTACCGGGGAGCTGTTTTTT.

The CDR3 loop is CASSLEGRADTGELFF. In DNA form, the CDR3 reads TGTGCCAGCAGCTTGGAGGGCAGGGCGGACACCGGGGAGCTGTTTTTT. The genes are TRBV5-6 and TRBJ2-2; maybe TRBD1 (5 bases). V gave up 0 bases and J gave up 3 bases, with 12 bases separating them. The CDR3 extends over 16 amino acids. Germline-derived CDR1 and CDR2 are SGHDT and YYEEEE.

The genes are TRBV25-1 and TRBJ2-1; the match to TRBD2 covers 13 bases. Germline V CDR1 and CDR2: MGHDK, SYGVNS. The CDR3 totals 15 residues. The J segment lost 1 base and the V segment lost 10 bases, leaving 4 bases of the junction unmatched. The CDR3 here is CATGLAGVSYNEQFF. In nucleotides, the CDR3 is TGTGCCACCGGACTAGCGGGAGTATCCTACAATGAGCAGTTCTTC.

The gene calls are TRBV6-1 and TRBJ2-6; D call uncertain. V was trimmed by 7 bases and J by 2 bases, leaving 12 bases between them. Germline V gene sequence: CDR1 MNHNS, CDR2 SASEGT. The CDR3 length is 15 residues. The CDR3 here is CASTLVAAGANVLTF. The CDR3, as DNA: TGTGCCAGCACCCTGGTCGCGGCTGGGGCCAACGTCCTGACTTTC.

This chain connects TRBV29-1 to TRBJ1-3, with a weak D call TRBD1 (5 bases). CDR1 and CDR2 (germline): SQVTM, ANQGSEA. The length of the CDR3 is 13 residues. Between the trimmed V and J ends, which lost 6 bases and 2 bases, there was a span of 11 bases. CDR3 DNA sequence: TGCAGCGTAGGAAGGGGTACTGGAAACACCATATATTTT. Protein product: CSVGRGTGNTIYF. The whole variable domain, remainder taken from reference TRBV29-1 and TRBJ1-3, is SAVISQKPSRDICQRGTSLTIQCQVDSQVTMMFWYRQQPGQSLTLIATANQGSEATYESGFVIDKFPISRPNLTFSTLTVSNMSPEDSSIYLCSVGRGTGNTIYFGEGSWLTVV.

The CDR3, as DNA: TGTGCCAGCAGCTTGGGGCCAGGGGACCTCAATCAGCCCCAGCATTTT. Protein sequence: CASSLGPGDLNQPQHF. The gene calls are TRBV5-4 and TRBJ1-5; TRBD1 might be the D (6 bases). The CDR3 runs 16 residues. CDR1 is SGHNT, CDR2 YYREEE, per germline (reference sequence). V was cut by 0 bases and J by 3 bases, with 13 bases left in between.

The gene calls are TRBV29-1 and TRBJ2-2; 7 bases are shared with TRBD2. This CDR3 region has 15 residues. The V gene end was trimmed by 4 bases and the J gene end by 9 bases; junction bases not matched to a gene: 14. CDR1 is SQVTM and CDR2 is ANQGSEA in the germline V gene. CDR3 protein: CSVVQGGSWTRELFF. The CDR3 bases are TGCAGCGTTGTTCAGGGAGGGTCGTGGACCAGGGAGCTGTTTTTT.